These T cell receptor beta chains were read from a single sample in a study of vaccination effects on CD4 cells after COVID-19. The protocol was immunoSEQ multiplex PCR, while the TCRdb copy is restricted to in-frame clones and leaves out a portion. Of tens of thousands of clones in the sample, 71% are singletons; the top ten hold about an eighth. These TCRs' antigens remain unknown. The sample consisted of CD4+ T cells from PBMCs cultured with HCoV-OC43 spike peptides, taken before COVID-19 vaccination. The source of these receptors is a human donor who received a COVID-19 vaccine. Each CDR3 is given with its conserved first and last residue. D genes are given only for firm matches. Only part of the rows carry a size: once, few, many, or a class if the clone is expanded.

TRBD2	TRBV7-9	-	TRBJ2-1	CASSFGGLAGGSDEQFF
TRBD1	TRBV5-6	few	TRBJ1-4	CASSLDRGHEKLFF
-	TRBV7-6	-	TRBJ1-6	CASSVRSSYNSPLHF
TRBD1	TRBV25-1	few	TRBJ1-2	CASSAQTGSYGYTF
-	TRBV7-8	-	TRBJ1-1	CASSLGGGALVVNTEAFF
-	TRBV18	-	TRBJ2-3	CASSRGSRTDTQYF
-	TRBV10-3	-	TRBJ1-5	CAISVQENQPQHF
TRBD2	TRBV6-2/TRBV6-3	-	TRBJ2-7	CASSPLAGGNEQYF
TRBD1	TRBV14	once	TRBJ2-7	CASSHPQGARSYEQYF
-	TRBV7-2	-	TRBJ2-3	CASSARGGSGTDTQYF
-	TRBV3-1/TRBV3-2	-	TRBJ1-2	CASSQDSARVNGYTF
-	TRBV3-1/TRBV3-2	few	TRBJ1-1	CASSPWTGQAFF
-	TRBV29-1	-	TRBJ1-4	CSVESATDTGMKRLFF
-	TRBV19	-	TRBJ1-2	CASRNIGEVLGYTF
TRBD2	TRBV18	-	TRBJ2-2	CASSPRGLAGETGELFF
-	TRBV2	-	TRBJ1-6	CASRDGWDVSPLHF
-	TRBV10-1	large	TRBJ2-2	CASRGGLGDTGELFF
TRBD2	TRBV25-1	-	TRBJ2-5	CASLPASGSQETQYF
-	TRBV29-1	-	TRBJ1-2	CSVVDSNYGYTF
-	TRBV19	-	TRBJ1-5	CASSSGGALSQPQHF
TRBD2	TRBV6-5	-	TRBJ2-1	CASYELADNEQFF
-	TRBV6-5	-	TRBJ1-5	CASFRGPNQPQHF
-	TRBV28	-	TRBJ1-3	CASSVGSEDTIYF
-	TRBV6-1	-	TRBJ2-5	CASSEVQQETQYF
-	TRBV12-3/TRBV12-4	-	TRBJ1-1	CASLLGGNTEAFF
-	TRBV10-1	-	TRBJ1-3	CASSDPGHTIYF
-	TRBV6-5	few	TRBJ2-1	CASSYLRGKVDEQFF
TRBD2	TRBV19	-	TRBJ2-5	CASSIVFVSGTSGVETQYF
TRBD2	TRBV6-4	few	TRBJ2-1	CASRPLTSGIRDGSYNEQFF
TRBD2	TRBV10-1	-	TRBJ2-3	CASRGGGVDTQYF
-	TRBV7-7	-	TRBJ2-7	CASSQNLFYEQYF
TRBD2	TRBV6-5	-	TRBJ2-7	CASSRTSRGPYEQYF
-	TRBV2	-	TRBJ1-2	CASSSDRPYGYTF
TRBD1	TRBV7-9	-	TRBJ1-1	CASSSQGGLTEAFF
TRBD2	TRBV6-4	-	TRBJ2-7	CASSVTSGSYEQYF
TRBD1	TRBV5-1	-	TRBJ2-2	CASSWTGTGASTGELFF
-	TRBV6-1	-	TRBJ2-3	CASSDVSDTQYF
TRBD1	TRBV11-2	-	TRBJ1-4	CASSLDWAGGWATNEKLFF
TRBD2	TRBV19	-	TRBJ2-2	CASSIGSGRTNTGELFF
-	TRBV7-9	-	TRBJ1-6	CASSEGGGAEPLHF
-	TRBV5-1	-	TRBJ1-4	CASSLVGGRGEKLFF
TRBD2	TRBV6-4	once	TRBJ2-3	CASSDGTSGGADTQYF
TRBD1	TRBV4-1	-	TRBJ2-5	CASSLPRGFDQETQYF
-	TRBV5-1	-	TRBJ2-3	CASSSGNNLDTQYF
TRBD1	TRBV5-1	-	TRBJ1-3	CASSLKTGGFRAGGNTIYF
-	TRBV2	-	TRBJ1-2	CASTFTAWEGYTF